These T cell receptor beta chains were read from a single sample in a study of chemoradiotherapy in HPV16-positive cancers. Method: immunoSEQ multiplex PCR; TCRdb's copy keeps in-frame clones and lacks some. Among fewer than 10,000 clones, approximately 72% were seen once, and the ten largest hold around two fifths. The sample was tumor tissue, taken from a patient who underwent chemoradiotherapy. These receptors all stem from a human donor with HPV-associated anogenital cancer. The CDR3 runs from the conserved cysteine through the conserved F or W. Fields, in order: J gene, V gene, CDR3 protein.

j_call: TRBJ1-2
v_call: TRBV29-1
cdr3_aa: CSAYIIGYTF

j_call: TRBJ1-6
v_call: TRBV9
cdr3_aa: CASSTGTGVRPLHF

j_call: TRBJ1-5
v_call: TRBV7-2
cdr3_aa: CASSLTWGRDQPQHF

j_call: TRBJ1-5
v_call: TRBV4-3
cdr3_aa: CASSQTLSQPQHF

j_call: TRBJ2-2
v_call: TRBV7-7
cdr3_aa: CASSCDRGCTGELFF

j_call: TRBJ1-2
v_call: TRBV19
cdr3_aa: CASRLGGAAYNYGYTF

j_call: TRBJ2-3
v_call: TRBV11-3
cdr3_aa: CASGRKPTQYF

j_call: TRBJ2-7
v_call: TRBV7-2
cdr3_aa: CASSSFSYEQYF

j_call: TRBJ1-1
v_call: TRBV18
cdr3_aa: CASSPQNGETEAFF

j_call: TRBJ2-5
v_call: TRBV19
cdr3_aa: CASSRSTEETQYF

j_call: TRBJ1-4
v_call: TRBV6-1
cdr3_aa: CASVTDREKEKLFF

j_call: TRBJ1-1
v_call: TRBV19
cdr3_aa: CASRETTGLSWMAFF

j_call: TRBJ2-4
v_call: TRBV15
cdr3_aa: CATSSSDRGFQDIQYF

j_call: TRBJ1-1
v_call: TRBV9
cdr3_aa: CASSVVGGGNTEAFF

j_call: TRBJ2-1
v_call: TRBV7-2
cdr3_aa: CASSFDESGYNEQFF

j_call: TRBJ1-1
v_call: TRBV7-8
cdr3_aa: CASSRTIGSFTEAFF

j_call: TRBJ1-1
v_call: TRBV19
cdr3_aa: CASIRGAGLTANTEAFF

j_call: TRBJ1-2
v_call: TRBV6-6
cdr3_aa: CASSPGTVSANYGYTF

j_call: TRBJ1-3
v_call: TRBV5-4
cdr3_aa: CASSWGTRSSGNTIYF

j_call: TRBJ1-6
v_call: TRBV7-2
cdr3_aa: CASSLRPQGSPGSPLHF

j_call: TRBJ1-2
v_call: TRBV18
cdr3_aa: CASSPQGVDYGYTF

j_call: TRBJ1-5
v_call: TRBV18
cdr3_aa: CASSLDRGGQPQHF

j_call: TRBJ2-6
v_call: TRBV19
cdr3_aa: CASRGPSGANVLTF

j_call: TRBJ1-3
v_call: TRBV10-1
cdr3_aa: CASRAWPAGGNTIYF

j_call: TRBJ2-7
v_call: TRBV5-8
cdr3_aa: CATAGSSYEQYF

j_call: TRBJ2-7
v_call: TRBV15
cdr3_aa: CATRPGGSRLSYEQYF

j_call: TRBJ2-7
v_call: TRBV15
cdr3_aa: CATSRGGTSGFSYEQYF

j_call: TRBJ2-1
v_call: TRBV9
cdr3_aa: CASSAEGSSYNEQFF

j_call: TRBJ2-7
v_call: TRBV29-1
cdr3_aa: CSVKIRRESYEQYF

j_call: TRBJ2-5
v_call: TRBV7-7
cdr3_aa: CAITGQEYFGTQYF

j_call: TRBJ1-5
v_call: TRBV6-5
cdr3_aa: CASGQGLSQPQHF

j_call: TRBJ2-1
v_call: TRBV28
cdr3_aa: CAISLAGRYNEQFF

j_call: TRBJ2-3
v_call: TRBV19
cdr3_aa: CASSIDGTVSTDTQYF

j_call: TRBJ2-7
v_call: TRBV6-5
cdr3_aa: CASSYRSTYEQYF

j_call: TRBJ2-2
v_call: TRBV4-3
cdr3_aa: CASSHPREGANTGELFF

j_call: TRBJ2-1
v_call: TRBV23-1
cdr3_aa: CASSQSKPAGGYNEQFF

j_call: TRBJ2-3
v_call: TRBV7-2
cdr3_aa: CASSLGFTDTQYF

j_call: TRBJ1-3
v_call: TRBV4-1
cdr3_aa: CASSRAQLSGNTIYF

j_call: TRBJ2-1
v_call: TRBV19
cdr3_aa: CASSMEGASSYNEQFF

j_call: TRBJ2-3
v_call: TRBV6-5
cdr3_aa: CAASRGSTDTQYF

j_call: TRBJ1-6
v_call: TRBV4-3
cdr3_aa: CASSQEPAGTVNSPLHF

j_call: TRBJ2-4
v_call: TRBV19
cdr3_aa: CASSDRLAGGKNIQYF

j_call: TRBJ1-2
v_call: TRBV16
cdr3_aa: CASAGNNNYGYTF

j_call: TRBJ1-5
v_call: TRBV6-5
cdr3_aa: CASRTGWADQPQHF

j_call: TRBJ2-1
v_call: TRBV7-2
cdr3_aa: CASSLSGQRGGNEQFF

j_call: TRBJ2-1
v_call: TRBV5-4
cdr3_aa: CASSLRGGGYNEQFF

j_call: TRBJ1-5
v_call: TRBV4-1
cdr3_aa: CASSQDGGIGNQPQHF

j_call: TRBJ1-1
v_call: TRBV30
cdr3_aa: CAWTGRGEAFF

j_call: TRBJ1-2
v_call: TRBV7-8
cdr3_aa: CASSEDDYGYTF

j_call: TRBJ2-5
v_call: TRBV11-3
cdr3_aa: CASSEGDHRRTQYF

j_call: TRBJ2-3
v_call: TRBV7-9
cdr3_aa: CASSLWLAESTDTQYF

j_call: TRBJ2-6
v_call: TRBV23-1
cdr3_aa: CASSQSDGSGANVLTF

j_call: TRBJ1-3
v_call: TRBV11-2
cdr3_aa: CASNILRGRGNTIYF

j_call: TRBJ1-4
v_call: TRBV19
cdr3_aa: CASSPSPATNEKLFF

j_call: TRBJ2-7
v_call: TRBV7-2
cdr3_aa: CASSLGDRGDEQYF